One sample yielded the 5 T cell receptor beta chains listed below, sequenced in a study of Ad26.COV2.S vaccination and SARS-CoV-2 variants. TCRdb's table, derived via immunoSEQ multiplex PCR, lists solely in-frame clones and lacks some. The profile shows a few hundred thousand clones, 88% of them singletons. Treatment denoted: around 19 received Ad26.COV2.S at low or high dose, single or two shots; five or six received placebo; per-sample allocation not given. Sampling occurred on day 63 after the first vaccine or placebo injection. Sequencing was performed on peripheral blood, taken in a trial of Ad26.COV2.S vaccine versus placebo. The origin of the receptors is a person aged 18-65 years who received the Ad26.COV2.S COVID-19 vaccine or a placebo.

The chain combines TRBV10-2 with TRBJ2-7; 7 nucleotides line up with TRBD2. The CDR3 contains 16 residues. Looked up from germline, CDR1 is WSHSY and CDR2 is SAAADI. Unmatched junction bases numbered 13, after V lost 6 bases and J lost 2 bases. CDR3 DNA: TGCGCCAGCAGCCCAGACCGGGGAGGGATGGCCTACGAGCAGTACTTC. This encodes CASSPDRGGMAYEQYF.

The chain couples TRBV19 to TRBJ2-7; a possible D gene is TRBD1 (6 bases). The CDR3 covers 15 residues. The V end was cut by 4 bases, the J end by 2 bases, with 15 bases between. Germline CDR1 LNHDA, CDR2 SQIVND (reference sequence). The CDR3 DNA follows: TGTGCCAGTAGTACCAACACAGGGACCACCTACGAGCAGTACTTC. Amino acid sequence: CASSTNTGTTYEQYF.

The chain is built from TRBV4-3 and TRBJ2-3, with 10 bases fitting TRBD2. This CDR3 has 18 residues. From germline, CDR1 is LGHNA and CDR2 YSLEER. V lost 3 bases to trimming and J lost 4 bases; unmatched junction nucleotides: 13. The CDR3 loop is CASSQKRGGRFLPDTQYF. As DNA, the CDR3 is TGCGCCAGCAGCCAGAAGCGGGGGGGCCGTTTCCTGCCAGATACGCAGTATTTT.

The chain carries TRBV2 and TRBJ2-1; 9 bases map to TRBD2. V lost 5 bases, J lost 8 bases, and 10 bases stayed unmatched. Germline V gene lookup returns CDR1 SNHLY and CDR2 FYNNEI. This CDR3 region has 15 residues. CDR3 sequence reads: CASSSGTSSRDEQFF. CDR3 bases: TGTGCCAGCAGTTCCGGGACTAGCAGTAGGGATGAGCAGTTCTTC.

The chain has TRBV5-4 and TRBJ1-6, with a tentative D call TRBD1 (6 bases). The CDR3 consists of 15 residues. Germline V gene lookup returns CDR1 SGHNT and CDR2 YYREEE (reference sequence). Trimming cost V 5 bases and J 8 bases, with 17 bases left between them. In DNA form, the CDR3 reads TGTGCCAGCAGGGGACTTCGGGACACTGATTCACCCCTCCACTTT. It encodes CASRGLRDTDSPLHF.